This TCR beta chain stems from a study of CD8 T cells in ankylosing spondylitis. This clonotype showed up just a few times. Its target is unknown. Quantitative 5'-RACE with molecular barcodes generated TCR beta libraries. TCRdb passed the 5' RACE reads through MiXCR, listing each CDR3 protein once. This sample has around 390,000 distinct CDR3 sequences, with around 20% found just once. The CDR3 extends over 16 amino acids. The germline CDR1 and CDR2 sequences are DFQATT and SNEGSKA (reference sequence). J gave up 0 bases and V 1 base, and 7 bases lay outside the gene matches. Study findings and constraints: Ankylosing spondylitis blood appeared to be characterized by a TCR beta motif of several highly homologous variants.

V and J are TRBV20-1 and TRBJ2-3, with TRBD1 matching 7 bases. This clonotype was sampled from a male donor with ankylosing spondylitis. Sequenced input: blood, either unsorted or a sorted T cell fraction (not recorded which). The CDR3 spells CSARAPGQISTDTQYF. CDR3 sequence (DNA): TGCAGTGCTAGAGCCCCGGGACAGATTAGCACAGATACGCAGTATTTT.